The 25 T cell receptor beta chains listed next were all sequenced from one sample in a study of shared clonotypes between healthy human individuals. Some clones are missing from TCRdb's copy, which holds only in-frame ones; the method was immunoSEQ multiplex PCR. The data show 950,000 to 1,100,000 clones, roughly 75% seen once. The sample comprised memory CD4+ T cells sorted from blood. The subset denotes: CD45RA-negative fraction. The receptor set was obtained from a man aged 18 to 29 in good health.

This clone is a singleton in its sample. This chain joins TRBV5-1 and TRBJ2-5, with 13 bases matching TRBD2. V shed 0 bases, J shed 3 bases, and the junction held 5 bases outside the gene matches. The CDR3 has 17 residues. Germline V gives CDR1 SGHRS, CDR2 YFSETQ. This CDR3 reads CASSLALGLAGEETQYF. CDR3 bases: TGCGCCAGCAGCTTGGCCCTAGGACTAGCGGGGGAAGAGACCCAGTACTTC.

The count of this clone is one. The V and J genes are TRBV7-8 and TRBJ2-3; D is tentatively TRBD1 or TRBD2 (5 bases each). Per germline, CDR1 SGHVS and CDR2 FQNEAQ. V was shortened by 5 bases and J by 6 bases, with 18 bases between the two germline ends. The CDR3 consists of 15 residues. The CDR3 region has the DNA TGTGCCAGCAGCGGGACGTCAAACCCCCGGGATACGCAGTATTTT. It yields the protein CASSGTSNPRDTQYF.

V and J are TRBV5-1 and TRBJ2-5, with TRBD2 matching over 7 bases. This CDR3 is built from 15 residues. The germline V gene has CDR1 SGHRS and CDR2 YFSETQ. V was clipped by 0 bases and J by 7 bases; unmatched bases: 9. The CDR3 sequence: CASSLEGTTWSTQYF. The CDR3 DNA sequence: TGCGCCAGCAGCTTGGAGGGGACTACGTGGTCGACCCAGTACTTC.

As regards this clone: The same CDR3 can be traced to other DNA sequences in this sample. The J gene is TRBJ1-1, the V gene TRBV5-1, with a tentative D call TRBD1 (5 bases). Per germline, CDR1 SGHRS and CDR2 YFSETQ. The CDR3 has 13 amino acids. V lost 5 bases, J lost 1 base, and 9 bases lay in between. The CDR3 here is CASRVQENTEAFF. The DNA for the CDR3 is TGCGCCAGCAGAGTACAGGAGAACACTGAAGCTTTCTTT.

The V and J genes are TRBV10-3 and TRBJ1-2; 8 bases map to TRBD1. The CDR3 spans 14 residues. Germline values: CDR1 ENHRY, CDR2 SYGVKD. The trim removed 3 bases at V and 6 bases at J, leaving 6 bases unmatched. DNA for the CDR3: TGTGCCATCAGTGACAGGACAGGGAGCGATGGCTACACCTTC. Translating gives CAISDRTGSDGYTF.

The chain joins TRBV5-4 to TRBJ1-1; perhaps TRBD1 as D (5 bases). The V gene's germline CDR1 is SGHNT and CDR2 YYREEE (reference sequence). Trimming shortened V by 1 base and J by 0 bases, and 7 bases separated the two germline ends. This CDR3 has 14 residues. DNA for the CDR3: TGTGCCAGCAGCTTGTGGACATTGAACACTGAAGCTTTCTTT. Translating it yields CASSLWTLNTEAFF. Complete variable domain (other parts from reference TRBV5-4 and TRBJ1-1): ETGVTQSPTHLIKTRGQQVTLRCSSQSGHNTVSWYQQALGQGPQFIFQYYREEENGRGNFPPRFSGLQFPNYSSELNVNALELDDSALYLCASSLWTLNTEAFFGQGTRLTVV.

This clone appeared a few times. The J gene is TRBJ1-4, the V gene TRBV7-2; weak D call: TRBD1 (6 bases). The CDR3 is made up of 15 amino acids. Between the trimmed V and J ends, which lost 2 bases and 3 bases, there was a span of 10 bases. The germline V gene has CDR1 SGHTA and CDR2 FQGNSA. This chain's CDR3 is CASSLRGYANEKLFF. The CDR3 region has the DNA TGTGCCAGCAGCTTAAGGGGGTATGCTAATGAAAAACTGTTTTTT.

The chain combines TRBV10-2 with TRBJ2-7; a weak D match, TRBD2 (5 bases). CDR3 length: 13 amino acids. The V end was cut by 3 bases, the J end by 2 bases, with 8 bases between. The germline V gene has CDR1 WSHSY and CDR2 SAAADI. The CDR3 sequence: CASSDSAPYEQYF. CDR3 sequence (DNA): TGCGCCAGCAGTGATAGCGCGCCCTACGAGCAGTACTTC.

The chain uses TRBV6-1 and TRBJ1-2, with 8 bases matching TRBD1. Germline CDR1 is MNHNS and CDR2 is SASEGT. The CDR3 length is 15 residues. V lost 5 bases and J lost 0; bases outside the gene matches: 5. CDR3 DNA: TGTGCCAGCAGTCTAAGGACAGGGACTAACTATGGCTACACCTTC. It specifies CASSLRTGTNYGYTF.

For this clone: This specimen includes other DNA sequences encoding the same CDR3. The chain carries TRBV6-5 and TRBJ1-1; D remains unclear. The V gene's germline CDR1 is MNHEY and CDR2 SVGAGI. Trimming removed 6 bases from V and 3 bases from J, with 11 bases in between. The CDR3 loop spans 13 amino acids. CDR3: CASSYRADTEAFF. The CDR3, as DNA: TGTGCCAGCAGCTACCGGGCAGACACTGAAGCTTTCTTT.

This clone showed up just once. This sequence joins TRBV7-2 and TRBJ2-4; D is unresolved. CDR3 length: 14 amino acids. Trimming took off 5 bases at V and 3 bases at J, with 11 bases between the two ends. Germline V gene sequence: CDR1 SGHTA, CDR2 FQGNSA. CDR3 loop: CASSPGGDKNIQYF. The DNA for the CDR3 is TGTGCCAGCAGCCCGGGCGGTGACAAAAACATTCAGTACTTC.

The V and J genes are TRBV2 and TRBJ2-5; 7 bases are shared with TRBD2. Trimming took 5 bases from V and 7 from J; bases not matched to a gene: 7. Germline loops: CDR1 SNHLY, CDR2 FYNNEI. The CDR3 totals 13 residues. This CDR3 reads CASSSGMAPTQYF. The CDR3 DNA sequence: TGTGCCAGCAGTAGCGGGATGGCCCCGACCCAGTACTTC.

The rearrangement joins TRBV5-4 to TRBJ1-1; TRBD1 aligns across 7 bases. The CDR3 has 13 amino acids. Germline CDR1 SGHNT, CDR2 YYREEE (reference sequence). The trim removed 4 bases at V and 6 bases at J, leaving 6 bases unmatched. The CDR3 spells CASSQTGDPEAFF. CDR3 nucleotide sequence: TGTGCCAGCAGCCAAACAGGGGATCCTGAAGCTTTCTTT. The full variable domain, completed using reference TRBV5-4 and TRBJ1-1, is ETGVTQSPTHLIKTRGQQVTLRCSSQSGHNTVSWYQQALGQGPQFIFQYYREEENGRGNFPPRFSGLQFPNYSSELNVNALELDDSALYLCASSQTGDPEAFFGQGTRLTVV.

This clone was observed a few times. The chain combines TRBV30 with TRBJ1-6, with a tentative D call TRBD1 (6 bases). The V end lost 5 bases, the J end lost 6 bases, and 11 bases lay between the germline ends. CDR3 size: 13 residues. Germline CDR1 GTSNPN, CDR2 SVGIG (reference sequence). The DNA for the CDR3 is TGTGCCTGGGGGGGGGCTGGTAATTCACCCCTCCACTTT. This sequence encodes CAWGGAGNSPLHF.

J is TRBJ1-6 and V is TRBV4-1; D gene ambiguous. Trimming removed 6 bases from V and 7 bases from J, with 10 bases in between. The CDR3 extends over 13 amino acids. Germline loops: CDR1 MGHRA, CDR2 YSYEKL. The CDR3 loop reads CASSGVRNSPLHF. CDR3 DNA sequence: TGCGCCAGCAGTGGGGTGAGGAATTCACCCCTCCACTTT.

The chain recombines TRBV18 with TRBJ1-1, with TRBD1 matching over 7 bases. V dropped 5 bases and J dropped 4; count of bases not matched to a gene: 10. Germline V gene data show CDR1 as KGHSH and CDR2 as LQKENI. This CDR3 contains 15 residues. The CDR3 reads CASSNTGAFGTEAFF. As DNA, the CDR3 is TGTGCCAGCTCAAACACAGGGGCCTTCGGCACTGAAGCTTTCTTT.

The chain joins TRBV4-1 to TRBJ2-7; 9 bases agree with TRBD2. CDR1 is MGHRA, CDR2 YSYEKL, per germline. The CDR3 runs to 16 residues. V shed 0 bases, J shed 9 bases, and the junction held 12 bases outside the gene matches. Written as DNA, the CDR3 is TGCGCCAGCAGCCAAGATAGGGCGGGAGGGCCCCTGGGGCAGTACTTC. This encodes CASSQDRAGGPLGQYF.

The rearrangement joins TRBV6-4 to TRBJ1-2, with D unresolved. V was trimmed by 3 bases and J by 7 bases, leaving 24 bases between them. The CDR3 consists of 17 residues. The germline gives CDR1 MRHNA, CDR2 SNTAGT. CDR3 DNA sequence: TGTGCCAGCAGTGATGGAAGATTCGGGGATCCATCCAGTGGCTACACCTTC. The encoded protein is CASSDGRFGDPSSGYTF.

The rearrangement links TRBV28 to TRBJ1-5; 9 nucleotides align to TRBD1. This CDR3 comprises 19 residues. V shed 6 bases, J shed 1 base, and the junction held 16 bases outside the gene matches. Germline V gene lookup returns CDR1 MDHEN and CDR2 SYDVKM. CDR3 sequence (DNA): TGTGCCAGCAGGGCCTCGGGACAGGGAAGATGGGTGAGCAATCAGCCCCAGCATTTT. This encodes CASRASGQGRWVSNQPQHF.

The V gene is TRBV7-2, the J gene TRBJ2-7; no clear D gene. This CDR3 is built from 15 residues. Trimming stripped 1 base from V and 2 bases from J, with 12 bases between. The germline CDR1 and CDR2 sequences are SGHTA and FQGNSA. CDR3 in amino acids: CASSLGRSRTYEQYF. Here the CDR3 DNA reads TGTGCCAGCAGCTTAGGGAGATCCAGAACCTACGAGCAGTACTTC.

This chain uses TRBV5-4 with TRBJ2-7, with TRBD1 matching 8 bases. J was trimmed by 5 bases and V by 2 bases; bases with no gene match: 9. This CDR3 has 15 amino acids. Germline V CDR1 and CDR2: SGHNT, YYREEE (reference sequence). The CDR3 coding sequence is TGTGCCAGCAGCTTTCCGGACAGGGACGAGCACGAGCAGTACTTC. It translates to CASSFPDRDEHEQYF.

The sample holds one count of this clone. The chain is built from TRBV5-1 and TRBJ2-6, with D perhaps assigned TRBD1 or TRBD2 (6 bases each). The CDR3 spans 18 residues. Germline-derived CDR1 and CDR2 are SGHRS and YFSETQ. V was cut by 5 bases and J by 0 bases, with 18 bases left in between. CDR3 in amino acids: CASRHRGGQSSGANVLTF. In nucleotides, the CDR3 is TGCGCCAGCAGACACCGAGGGGGGCAATCCTCTGGGGCCAACGTCCTGACTTTC.

A single count supports this clone. This chain uses TRBV6-6 with TRBJ1-5; 8 bases map to TRBD1. From germline, CDR1 is MNHNY and CDR2 SVGAGI (reference sequence). This CDR3 spans 13 amino acids. Unmatched junction bases numbered 2, after V lost 2 bases and J lost 8 bases. The CDR3 loop reads CASSYQQGEPQHF. CDR3 bases: TGTGCCAGCAGTTACCAACAGGGGGAGCCCCAGCATTTT.

The chain has TRBV7-3 and TRBJ1-2; 7 bases map to TRBD1. V lost 2 bases to trimming and J lost 1 base; unmatched junction nucleotides: 4. Germline loops: CDR1 SGHTA, CDR2 FQGTGA. This CDR3 comprises 15 residues. The CDR3 region has the DNA TGTGCCAGCAGCTTAGTCGGGACAGATAACTATGGCTACACCTTC. Translated, it gives CASSLVGTDNYGYTF. The variable domain in full, with the rest retrieved from reference TRBV7-3 and TRBJ1-2, is GAGVSQTPSNKVTEKGKYVELRCDPISGHTALYWYRQSLGQGPEFLIYFQGTGAADDSGLPNDRFFAVRPEGSVSTLKIQRTERGDSAVYLCASSLVGTDNYGYTFGSGTRLTVV.

The chain is built from TRBV6-1 and TRBJ2-7; the match to TRBD1 covers 8 bases. The V and J ends lost 6 bases and 2 bases, in that order; junction bases with no gene match: 9. Germline lookup yields CDR1 MNHNS and CDR2 SASEGT. The CDR3 sequence is 15 residues long. The CDR3 nucleotides are TGTGCCAGCAGCCTACAAGACAGGGGCCCCTACGAGCAGTACTTC. Amino acid sequence: CASSLQDRGPYEQYF.